This TCR beta chain was recovered during a study of PD-L1 blockade in urothelial cancer (dated by TCRdb to the late 2010s). Turning to the overall study: Every patient began therapy in about 2014 and was given atezolizumab 1,200 mg intravenously every 3 weeks. Pretreatment tumor samples, along with matched peripheral blood collected serially before and after atezolizumab treatment, underwent TCR sequencing. Somatic, immune and clinical correlates of response to PD-L1 blockade with atezolizumab in urothelial cancer were the focus of an exploratory multi-omic analysis. A median of roughly 140,000 T cells and around 81,000 unique TCRs was obtained from blood samples, and a median clonality of around 0.08 was observed. An ECOG performance status of 0 or 1 was recorded for the patients, and 0 to 3 prior chemotherapy regimens had been received by the patients. Durable clinical benefit was defined as progression-free survival longer than 6 months, and TCR features were also tested against progression-free and overall survival. Whole exome sequencing and RNA sequencing of pretreatment tumors were performed alongside TCR sequencing in the same patients. Blood samples were analyzed at two time points: 3 weeks after treatment start (second dose) and 6 weeks after treatment start. Pretreatment blood TCR-seq was available for fewer than 30 patients, at least one posttreatment blood collection was obtained for around 25 patients, and tumor TCR-seq was available for around 25 patients. About 10 patients reached durable clinical benefit, while about 19 patients did not. About 90% of the roughly 30 patients were identified as males with urothelial cancer of bladder origin, and a prior smoking history was reported by 18 of 29 patients.

Synthetic TCR analog templates were spiked into each PCR to estimate absolute template abundance from read counts. The immunoSEQ assay was used to amplify TCRbeta CDR3 regions from genomic DNA with bias-controlled V and J gene primers. Rearranged TCRbeta segments were sequenced at approximately 20X coverage. Turning to the authors' computational methods: Clustering was used to correct sequencing errors, and CDR3s were annotated against IMGT so that V, D and J genes could be assigned. Downstream analyses used only productive TCRbeta rearrangements, leaving out any out-of-frame or stop-codon sequences. To compute clonality, Shannon entropy was normalized by the log of the number of unique productive sequences and then subtracted from one. Fisher's exact test with Benjamini-Hochberg correction, at a threshold of adjusted p below 0.01, was used to find clones that differed between time points or between blood and tumor. TCRdb took over this immuneACCESS table, retaining in-frame rearrangements with V and J assigned. Such tables are incomplete; in checked studies, under half of the missing clones stem from an unresolved V gene, and the remainder is unexplained. V and J calls plus clone size are reproduced from that table; the DNA served to infer D and trimming. This sample holds tens of thousands of clones; 79% were observed only once. The ten biggest clones cover roughly a tenth of the sample.

Study-level results and caveats: Because the sample size was small (n of about 30) and many exploratory analyses were performed, the results are intended to be hypothesis-generating. A pretreatment peripheral blood TCR clonality below the median was linked to improved progression-free and overall survival. At 3 weeks after the start of treatment, tumor-associated TCR clones in peripheral blood had expanded more in patients with durable benefit (n of about 22, p = 0.022).

Sample time point, as interpreted from the label and publication: pretreatment peripheral blood. A total of 29 patients with locally advanced or metastatic urothelial carcinoma, treated at Memorial Sloan Kettering on a trial protocol, made up the cohort. Peripheral blood mononuclear cells were collected pretreatment and during treatment, at between 1 and 8 total time points per patient. The Qiagen DNeasy Blood extraction kit was used to purify genomic DNA from total PBMCs and tumor samples. PBMCs were collected pretreatment and during treatment, and were isolated and stored as previously described. Note on this clone: Its specific antigen is unknown. Base qualities are missing; no much larger clone stands one base away.

This receptor was taken from a man aged 65 to 79 with urothelial cancer. Sequencing was performed on PBMCs, taken around atezolizumab (anti-PD-L1) treatment.

The CDR3 reads as follows: CASSLAGGNTGELFF. The base sequence is TGTGCCAGCAGTCTAGCGGGAGGGAACACCGGGGAGCTGTTTTTT. The rearrangement combines TRBV2 with TRBJ2-2; 11 central nucleotides agree with TRBD2. Counted from cysteine to phenylalanine, this CDR3 has 15 amino acids. Kept here is only the CDR3 DNA, which spans 45 bases and is read in frame from base 1. V loses 5 bases at its end and J loses 1 base; junction bases beyond the gene matches: 0. Taken from the germline V gene, the CDR1 and CDR2 loops are SNHLY and FYNNEI.